This T cell receptor (beta chain) was found in a study of blood T cells in healthy people across ages. The J segment lost 0 bases and the V segment lost 8 bases, leaving 10 bases of the junction unmatched. Germline V CDR1 and CDR2: MNHEY, SVGEGT. The CDR3 covers 15 residues. This clonotype has only a few counts. Then a second PCR, running roughly 7 to 11 cycles, was carried out with a sample-barcoded 5' primer and a J-beta primer mix. TCRdb reprocessed the 5' RACE reads with MiXCR, giving one entry per CDR3 protein. Among hundreds of thousands of distinct CDR3 sequences listed, 56% were seen once. The chain joins TRBV6-2 or TRBV6-3 to TRBJ2-7; 7 bases agree with TRBD1. The sample comprised blood. The clonotype was recovered from a man between 35 and 55 years old in good health. The CDR3 DNA reads as TGTGCCAGCTTCGACCCGGGACAGAGCTCCTACGAGCAGTACTTC. It yields the protein CASFDPGQSSYEQYF.